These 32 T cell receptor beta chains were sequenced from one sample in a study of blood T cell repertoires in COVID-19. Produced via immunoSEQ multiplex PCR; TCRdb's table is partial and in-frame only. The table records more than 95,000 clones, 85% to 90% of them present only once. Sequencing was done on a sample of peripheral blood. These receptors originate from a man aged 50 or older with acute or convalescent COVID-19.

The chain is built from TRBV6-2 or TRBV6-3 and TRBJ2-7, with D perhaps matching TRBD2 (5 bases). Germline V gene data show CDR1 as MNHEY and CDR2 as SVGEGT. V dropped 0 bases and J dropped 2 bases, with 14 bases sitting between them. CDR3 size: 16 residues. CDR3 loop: CASSYSGLADPYEQYF. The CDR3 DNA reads TGTGCCAGCAGTTACTCGGGCCTAGCAGACCCCTACGAGCAGTACTTC.

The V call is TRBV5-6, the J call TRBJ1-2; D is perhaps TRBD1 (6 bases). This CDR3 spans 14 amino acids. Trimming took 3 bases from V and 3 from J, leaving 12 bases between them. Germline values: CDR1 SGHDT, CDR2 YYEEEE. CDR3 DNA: TGTGCCAGCAGCTGGGGACAAATGGACTATGGCTACACCTTC. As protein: CASSWGQMDYGYTF. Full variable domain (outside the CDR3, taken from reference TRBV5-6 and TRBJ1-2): DAGVTQSPTHLIKTRGQQVTLRCSPKSGHDTVSWYQQALGQGPQFIFQYYEEEERQRGNFPDRFSGHQFPNYSSELNVNALLLGDSALYLCASSWGQMDYGYTFGSGTRLTVV.

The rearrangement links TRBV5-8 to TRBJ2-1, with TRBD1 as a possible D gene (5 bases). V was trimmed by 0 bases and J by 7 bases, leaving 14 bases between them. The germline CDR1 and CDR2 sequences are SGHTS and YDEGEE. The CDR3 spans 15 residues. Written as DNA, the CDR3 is TGTGCCAGCAGCTTGGGACAGCTTCTCCGGAATGAGCAGTTCTTC. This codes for CASSLGQLLRNEQFF.

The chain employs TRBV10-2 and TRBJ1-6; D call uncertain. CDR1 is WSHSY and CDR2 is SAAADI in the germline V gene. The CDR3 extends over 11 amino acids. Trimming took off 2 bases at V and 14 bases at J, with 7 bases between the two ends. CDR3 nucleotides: TGCGCCAGCAGTGAGGAAGCGGCCCTCCACTTT. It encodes CASSEEAALHF.

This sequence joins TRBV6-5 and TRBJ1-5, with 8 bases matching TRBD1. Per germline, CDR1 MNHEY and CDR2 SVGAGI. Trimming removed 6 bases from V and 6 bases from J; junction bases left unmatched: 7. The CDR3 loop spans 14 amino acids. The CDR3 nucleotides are TGTGCCAGCAGAGGCCAGGGGGCAGGTCAGCCCCAGCATTTT. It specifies CASRGQGAGQPQHF.

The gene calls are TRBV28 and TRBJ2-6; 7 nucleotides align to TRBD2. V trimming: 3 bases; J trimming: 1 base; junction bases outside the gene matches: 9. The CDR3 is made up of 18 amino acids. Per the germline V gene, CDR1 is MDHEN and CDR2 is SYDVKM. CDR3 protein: CASSFQRGASSGANVLTF. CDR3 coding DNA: TGTGCCAGCAGTTTCCAGCGGGGCGCTTCATCTGGGGCCAACGTCCTGACTTTC.

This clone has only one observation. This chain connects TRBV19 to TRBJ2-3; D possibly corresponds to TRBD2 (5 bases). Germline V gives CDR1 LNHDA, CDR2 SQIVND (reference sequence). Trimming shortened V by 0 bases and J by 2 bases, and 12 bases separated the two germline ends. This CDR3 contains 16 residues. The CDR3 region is CASSIELDYYTDTQYF. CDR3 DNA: TGTGCCAGTAGTATAGAATTAGACTACTACACAGATACGCAGTATTTT.

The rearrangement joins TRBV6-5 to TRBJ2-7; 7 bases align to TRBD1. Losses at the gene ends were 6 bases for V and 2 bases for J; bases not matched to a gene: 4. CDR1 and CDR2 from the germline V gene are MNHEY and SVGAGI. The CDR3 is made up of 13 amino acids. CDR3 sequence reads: CASRYGTAYEQYF. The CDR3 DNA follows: TGTGCCAGCAGGTACGGGACAGCCTACGAGCAGTACTTC.

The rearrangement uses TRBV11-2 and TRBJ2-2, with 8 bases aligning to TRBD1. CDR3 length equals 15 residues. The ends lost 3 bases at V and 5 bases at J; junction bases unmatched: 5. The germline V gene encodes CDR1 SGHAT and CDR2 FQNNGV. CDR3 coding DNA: TGTGCCAGCAGCTTTGTCCAGGGGGCAACCGGGGAGCTGTTTTTT. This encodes CASSFVQGATGELFF.

In DNA form, the CDR3 reads TGTGCCACCAGTGATTACCGACTAGACAATGAGCAGTTCTTC. Translation gives CATSDYRLDNEQFF. The chain joins TRBV24-1 to TRBJ2-1, with D perhaps matching TRBD2 (6 bases). The CDR3 length is 14 residues. Germline values: CDR1 KGHDR, CDR2 SFDVKD. The V and J ends lost 2 bases and 5 bases respectively, with 9 bases between them.

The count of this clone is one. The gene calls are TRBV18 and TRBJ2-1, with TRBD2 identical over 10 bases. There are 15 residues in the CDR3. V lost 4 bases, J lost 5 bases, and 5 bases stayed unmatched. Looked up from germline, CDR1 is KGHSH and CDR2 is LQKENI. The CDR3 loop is CASSLSLAGDNEQFF. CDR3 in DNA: TGTGCCAGCTCACTTAGTCTAGCGGGAGACAATGAGCAGTTCTTC.

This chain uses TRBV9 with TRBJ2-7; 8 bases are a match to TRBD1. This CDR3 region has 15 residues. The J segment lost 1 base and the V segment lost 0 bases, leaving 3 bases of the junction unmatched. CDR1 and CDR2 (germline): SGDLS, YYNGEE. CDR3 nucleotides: TGTGCCAGCAGCGTAGGGACAGGGAGTTCCTACGAGCAGTACTTC. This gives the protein CASSVGTGSSYEQYF.

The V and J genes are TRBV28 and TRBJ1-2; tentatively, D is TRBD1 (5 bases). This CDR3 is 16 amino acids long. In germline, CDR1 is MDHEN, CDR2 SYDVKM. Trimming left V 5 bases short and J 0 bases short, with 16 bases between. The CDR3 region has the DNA TGTGCCAGCAGTCCTCCGCGGGGCATGACTAACTATGGCTACACCTTC. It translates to CASSPPRGMTNYGYTF.

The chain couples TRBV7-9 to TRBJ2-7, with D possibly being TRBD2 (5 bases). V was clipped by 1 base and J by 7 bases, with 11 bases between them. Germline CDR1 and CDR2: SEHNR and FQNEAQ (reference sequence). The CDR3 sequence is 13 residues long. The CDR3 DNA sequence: TGTGCCAGCAGCTTAGAGGCGGGCTGGGAGCAGTACTTC. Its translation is CASSLEAGWEQYF.

The CDR3: CASSSRNVSMGAQYF. Here the CDR3 DNA reads TGTGCCAGCAGCTCACGGAACGTATCGATGGGAGCGCAGTATTTT. The rearrangement uses TRBV7-9 and TRBJ2-3; D is perhaps TRBD2 (5 bases). V was clipped by 4 bases and J by 10 bases, with 21 bases between them. In germline, CDR1 is SEHNR, CDR2 FQNEAQ (reference sequence). The CDR3 totals 15 residues.

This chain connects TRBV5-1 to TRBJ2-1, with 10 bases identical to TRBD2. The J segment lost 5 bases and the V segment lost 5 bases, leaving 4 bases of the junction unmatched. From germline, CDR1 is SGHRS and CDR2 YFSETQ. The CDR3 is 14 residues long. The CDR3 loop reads CASRRTSGNNEQFF. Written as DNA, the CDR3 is TGCGCCAGCAGAAGGACTAGCGGAAACAATGAGCAGTTCTTC.

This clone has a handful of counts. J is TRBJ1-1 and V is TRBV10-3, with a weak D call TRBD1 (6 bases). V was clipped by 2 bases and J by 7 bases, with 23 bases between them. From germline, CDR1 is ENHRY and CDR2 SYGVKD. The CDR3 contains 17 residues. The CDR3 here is CAISEGTHKALALEAFF. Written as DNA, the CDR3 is TGTGCCATCAGTGAGGGGACACACAAAGCCCTCGCACTTGAAGCTTTCTTT.

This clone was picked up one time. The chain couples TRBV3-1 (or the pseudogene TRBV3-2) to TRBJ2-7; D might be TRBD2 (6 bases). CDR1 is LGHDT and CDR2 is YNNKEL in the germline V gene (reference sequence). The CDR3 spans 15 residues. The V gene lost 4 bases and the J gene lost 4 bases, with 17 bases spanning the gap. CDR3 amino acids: CASSPSSGVGYEQYF. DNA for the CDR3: TGTGCCAGCAGCCCCAGCTCGGGAGTCGGATACGAGCAGTACTTC.

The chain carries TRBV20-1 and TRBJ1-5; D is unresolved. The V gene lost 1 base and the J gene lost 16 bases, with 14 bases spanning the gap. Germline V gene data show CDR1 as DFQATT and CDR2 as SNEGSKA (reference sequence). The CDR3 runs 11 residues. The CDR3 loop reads CSARGPGNEHF. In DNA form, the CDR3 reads TGCAGTGCTAGAGGGCCGGGAAACGAACATTTT.

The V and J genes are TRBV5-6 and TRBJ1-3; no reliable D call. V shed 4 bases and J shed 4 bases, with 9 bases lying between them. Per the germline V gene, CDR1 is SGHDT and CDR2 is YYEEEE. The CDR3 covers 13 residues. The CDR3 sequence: CASSPAKGNTIYF. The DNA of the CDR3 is TGTGCCAGCAGCCCCGCGAAAGGAAACACCATATATTTT.

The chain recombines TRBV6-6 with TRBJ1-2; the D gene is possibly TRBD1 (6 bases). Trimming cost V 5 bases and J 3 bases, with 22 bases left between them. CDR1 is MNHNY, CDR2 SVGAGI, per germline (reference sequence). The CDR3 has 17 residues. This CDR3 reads CASSHHKDSQLYYGYTF. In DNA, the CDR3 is TGTGCCAGCAGTCACCACAAGGACAGCCAGCTTTACTATGGCTACACCTTC.

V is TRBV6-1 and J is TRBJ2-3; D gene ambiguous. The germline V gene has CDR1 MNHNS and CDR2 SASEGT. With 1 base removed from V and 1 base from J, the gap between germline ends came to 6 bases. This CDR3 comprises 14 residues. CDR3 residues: CASSEVGGTDTQYF. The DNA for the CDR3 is TGTGCCAGCAGTGAAGTCGGAGGCACAGATACGCAGTATTTT.

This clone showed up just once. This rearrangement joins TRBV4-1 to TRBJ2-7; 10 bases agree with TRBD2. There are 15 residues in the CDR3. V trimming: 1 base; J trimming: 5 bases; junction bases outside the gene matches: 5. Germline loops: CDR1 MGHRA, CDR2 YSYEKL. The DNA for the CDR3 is TGCGCCAGCAGCCAAGTAGCGGGAGGTACCCACGAGCAGTACTTC. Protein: CASSQVAGGTHEQYF.

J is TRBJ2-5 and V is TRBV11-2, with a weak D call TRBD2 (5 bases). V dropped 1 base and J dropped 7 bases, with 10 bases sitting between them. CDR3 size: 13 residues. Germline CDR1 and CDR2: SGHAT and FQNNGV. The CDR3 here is CASSLVREGTQYF. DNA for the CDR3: TGTGCCAGCAGCTTAGTGAGGGAAGGGACCCAGTACTTC.

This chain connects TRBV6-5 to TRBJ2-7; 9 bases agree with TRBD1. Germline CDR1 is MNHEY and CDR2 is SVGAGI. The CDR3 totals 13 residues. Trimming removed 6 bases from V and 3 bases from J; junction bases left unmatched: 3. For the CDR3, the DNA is TGTGCCAGCAGGGGGACAGGGAACTACGAGCAGTACTTC. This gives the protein CASRGTGNYEQYF.

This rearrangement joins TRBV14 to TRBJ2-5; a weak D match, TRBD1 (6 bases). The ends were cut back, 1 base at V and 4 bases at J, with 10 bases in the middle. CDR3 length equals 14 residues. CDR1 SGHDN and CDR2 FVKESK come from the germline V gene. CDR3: CASSQVGAGETQYF. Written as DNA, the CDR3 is TGTGCCAGCAGCCAAGTGGGGGCCGGAGAGACCCAGTACTTC.

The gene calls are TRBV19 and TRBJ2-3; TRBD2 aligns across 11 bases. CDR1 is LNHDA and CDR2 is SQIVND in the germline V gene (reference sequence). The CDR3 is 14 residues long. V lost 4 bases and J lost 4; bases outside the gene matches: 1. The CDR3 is CASSKGLAADTQYF. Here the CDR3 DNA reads TGTGCCAGTAGTAAGGGACTAGCGGCAGATACGCAGTATTTT.

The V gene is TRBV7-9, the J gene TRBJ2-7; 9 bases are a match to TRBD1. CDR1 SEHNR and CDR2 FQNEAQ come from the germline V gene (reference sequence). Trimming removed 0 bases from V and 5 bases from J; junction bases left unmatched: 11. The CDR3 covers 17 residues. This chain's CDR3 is CASSLAVGGQGLNEQYF. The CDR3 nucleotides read TGTGCCAGCAGCTTAGCGGTAGGGGGACAGGGTCTGAACGAGCAGTACTTC.

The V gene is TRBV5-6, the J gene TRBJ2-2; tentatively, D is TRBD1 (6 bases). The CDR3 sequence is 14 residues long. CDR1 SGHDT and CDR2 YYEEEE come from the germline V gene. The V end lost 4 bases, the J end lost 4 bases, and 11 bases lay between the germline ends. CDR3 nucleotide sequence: TGTGCCAGCAGCGAAGGACAGTTCACCGGGGAGCTGTTTTTT. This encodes CASSEGQFTGELFF.

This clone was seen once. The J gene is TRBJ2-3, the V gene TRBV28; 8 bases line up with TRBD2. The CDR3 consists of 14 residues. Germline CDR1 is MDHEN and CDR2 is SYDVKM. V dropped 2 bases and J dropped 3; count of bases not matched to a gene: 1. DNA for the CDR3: TGTGCCAGCAGTTTAAGCGGGAGAACAGATACGCAGTATTTT. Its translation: CASSLSGRTDTQYF.

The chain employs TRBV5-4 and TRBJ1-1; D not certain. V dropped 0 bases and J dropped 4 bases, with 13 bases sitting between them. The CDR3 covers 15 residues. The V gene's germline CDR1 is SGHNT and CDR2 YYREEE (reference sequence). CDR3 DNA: TGTGCCAGCAGCTTGGATCGGAGTCCGTCCACTGAAGCTTTCTTT. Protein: CASSLDRSPSTEAFF.

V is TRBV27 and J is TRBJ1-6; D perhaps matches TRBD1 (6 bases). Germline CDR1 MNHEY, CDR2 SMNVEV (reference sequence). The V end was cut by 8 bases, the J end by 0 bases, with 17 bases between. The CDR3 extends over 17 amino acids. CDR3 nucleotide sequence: TGTGCCAGCCGGGGACAAGGGGGAAGCTCCTATAATTCACCCCTCCACTTT. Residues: CASRGQGGSSYNSPLHF.